This TCR beta chain was documented in a study of control samples from healthy donors and cancer patients. Using immunoSEQ multiplex PCR, the repertoire was profiled, and TCRdb retains in-frame clones only, with some absent. The sample yields tens of thousands of clones, 70% to 75% seen once. The J segment lost 5 bases and the V segment lost 1 base, leaving 4 bases of the junction unmatched. This CDR3 has 15 amino acids. From germline, CDR1 is SGHDT and CDR2 YYEEEE. The chain employs TRBV5-6 and TRBJ2-5; TRBD2 agrees at 11 bases. This clonotype was sampled from a male donor with melanoma. Material: formalin-fixed, paraffin-embedded tissue. The CDR3 region has the DNA TGTGCCAGCAGCTTGCTAGCGGGAGGAAGGGAGACCCAGTACTTC. Translation: CASSLLAGGRETQYF.